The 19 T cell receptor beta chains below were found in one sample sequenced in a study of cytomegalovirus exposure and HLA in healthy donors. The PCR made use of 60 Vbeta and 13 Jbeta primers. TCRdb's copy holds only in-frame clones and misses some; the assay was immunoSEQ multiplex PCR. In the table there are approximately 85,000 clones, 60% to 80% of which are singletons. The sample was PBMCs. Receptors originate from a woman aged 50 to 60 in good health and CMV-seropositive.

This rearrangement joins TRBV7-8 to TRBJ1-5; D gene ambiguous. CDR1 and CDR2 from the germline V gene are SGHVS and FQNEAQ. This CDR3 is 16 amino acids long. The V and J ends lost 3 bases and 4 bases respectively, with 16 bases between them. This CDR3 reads CASSFNPATVNQPQHF. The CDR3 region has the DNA TGTGCCAGCAGCTTTAACCCCGCGACTGTAAATCAGCCCCAGCATTTT.

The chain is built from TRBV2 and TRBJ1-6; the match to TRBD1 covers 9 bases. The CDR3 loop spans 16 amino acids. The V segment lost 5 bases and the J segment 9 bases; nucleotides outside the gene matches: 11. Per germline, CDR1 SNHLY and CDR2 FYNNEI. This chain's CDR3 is CASSTIPQGAISPLHF. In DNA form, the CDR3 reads TGTGCCAGCAGTACGATCCCACAGGGGGCTATTTCACCCCTCCACTTT.

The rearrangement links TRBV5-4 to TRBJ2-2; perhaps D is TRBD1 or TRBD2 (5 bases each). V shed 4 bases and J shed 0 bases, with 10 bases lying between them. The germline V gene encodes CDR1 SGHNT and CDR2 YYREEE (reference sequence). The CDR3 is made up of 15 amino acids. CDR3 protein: CASSLGRANTGELFF. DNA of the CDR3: TGTGCCAGCAGCCTGGGACGGGCGAACACCGGGGAGCTGTTTTTT.

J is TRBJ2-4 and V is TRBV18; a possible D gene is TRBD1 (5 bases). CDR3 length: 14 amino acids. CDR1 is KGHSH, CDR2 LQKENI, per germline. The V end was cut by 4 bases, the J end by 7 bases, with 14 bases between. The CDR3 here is CASSRDSIANIQYF. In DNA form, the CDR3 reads TGTGCCAGCTCACGCGACAGCATAGCTAACATTCAGTACTTC.

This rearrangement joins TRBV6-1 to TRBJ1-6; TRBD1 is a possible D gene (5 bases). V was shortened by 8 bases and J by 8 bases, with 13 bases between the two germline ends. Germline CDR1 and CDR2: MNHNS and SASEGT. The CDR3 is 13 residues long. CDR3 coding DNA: TGTGCCAGCGTACGGGACTCCTATTCACCCCTCCACTTT. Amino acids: CASVRDSYSPLHF.

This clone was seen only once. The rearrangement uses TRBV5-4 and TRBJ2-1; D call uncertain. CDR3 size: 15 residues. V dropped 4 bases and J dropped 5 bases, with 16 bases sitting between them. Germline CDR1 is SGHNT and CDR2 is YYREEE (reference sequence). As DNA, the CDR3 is TGTGCCAGCAGCCCTCGACTCGCTACACACAATGAGCAGTTCTTC. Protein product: CASSPRLATHNEQFF.

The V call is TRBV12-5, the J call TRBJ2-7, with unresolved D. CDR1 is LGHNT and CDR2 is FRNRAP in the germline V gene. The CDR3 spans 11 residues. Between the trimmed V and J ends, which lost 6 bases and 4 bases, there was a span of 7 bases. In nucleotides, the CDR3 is TGTGCTAGTGGGCAGAATTACGAGCAGTACTTC. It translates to CASGQNYEQYF.

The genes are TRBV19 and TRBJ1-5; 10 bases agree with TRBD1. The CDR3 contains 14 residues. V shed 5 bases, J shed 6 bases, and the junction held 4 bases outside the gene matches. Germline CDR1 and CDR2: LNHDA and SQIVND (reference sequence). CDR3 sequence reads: CASSLTGGGQPQHF. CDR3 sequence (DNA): TGTGCCAGTAGTCTGACAGGGGGCGGTCAGCCCCAGCATTTT.

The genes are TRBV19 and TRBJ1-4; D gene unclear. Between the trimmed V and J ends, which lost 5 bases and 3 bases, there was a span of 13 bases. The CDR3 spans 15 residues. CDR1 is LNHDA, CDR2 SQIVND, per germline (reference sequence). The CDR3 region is CASSGSDRANEKLFF. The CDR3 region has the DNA TGTGCCAGTAGTGGGAGTGATCGGGCTAATGAAAAACTGTTTTTT.

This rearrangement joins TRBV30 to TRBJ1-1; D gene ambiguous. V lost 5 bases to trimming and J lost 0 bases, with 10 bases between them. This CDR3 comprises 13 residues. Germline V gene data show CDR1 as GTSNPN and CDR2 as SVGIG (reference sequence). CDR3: CAWSLDMNTEAFF. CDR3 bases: TGTGCCTGGTCGCTAGATATGAACACTGAAGCTTTCTTT.

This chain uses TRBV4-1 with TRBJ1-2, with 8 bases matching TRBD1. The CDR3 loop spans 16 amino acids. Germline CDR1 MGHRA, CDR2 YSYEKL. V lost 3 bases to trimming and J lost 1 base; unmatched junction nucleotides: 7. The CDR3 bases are TGCGCCAGCAGCCAGGCCGGGACAGGAAATAACTATGGCTACACCTTC. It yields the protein CASSQAGTGNNYGYTF.

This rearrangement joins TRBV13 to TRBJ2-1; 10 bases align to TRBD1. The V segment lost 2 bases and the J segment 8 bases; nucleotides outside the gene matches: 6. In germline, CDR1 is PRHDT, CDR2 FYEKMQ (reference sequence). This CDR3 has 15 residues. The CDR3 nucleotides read TGTGCCAGCAGCTTACCAGGGACAGGGGTCTATGAGCAGTTCTTC. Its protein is CASSLPGTGVYEQFF. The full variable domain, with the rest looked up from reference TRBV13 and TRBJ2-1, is AAGVIQSPRHLIKEKRETATLKCYPIPRHDTVYWYQQGPGQDPQFLISFYEKMQSDKGSIPDRFSAQQFSDYHSELNMSSLELGDSALYFCASSLPGTGVYEQFFGPGTRLTVL.

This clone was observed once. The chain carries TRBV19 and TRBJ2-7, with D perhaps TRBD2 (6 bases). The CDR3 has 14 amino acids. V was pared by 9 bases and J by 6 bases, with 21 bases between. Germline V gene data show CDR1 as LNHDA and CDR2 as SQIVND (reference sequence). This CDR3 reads CASRTCAGYSEQYV. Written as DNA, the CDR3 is TGTGCCAGCCGGACGTGCGCGGGGTACTCCGAGCAGTACGTC.

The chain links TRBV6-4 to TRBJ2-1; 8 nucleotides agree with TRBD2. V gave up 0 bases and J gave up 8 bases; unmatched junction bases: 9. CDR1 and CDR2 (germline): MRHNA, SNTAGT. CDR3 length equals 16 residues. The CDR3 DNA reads TGTGCCAGCAGTGACTCGGGTCGGGGGGGAAGCGATGAGCAGTTCTTC. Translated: CASSDSGRGGSDEQFF.

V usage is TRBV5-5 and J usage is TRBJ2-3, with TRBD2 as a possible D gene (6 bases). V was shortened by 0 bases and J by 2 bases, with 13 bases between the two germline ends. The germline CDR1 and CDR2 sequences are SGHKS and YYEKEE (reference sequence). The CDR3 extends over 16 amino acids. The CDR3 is CASSLAVGGITDTQYF. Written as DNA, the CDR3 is TGTGCCAGCAGCTTGGCGGTGGGGGGAATCACAGATACGCAGTATTTT.

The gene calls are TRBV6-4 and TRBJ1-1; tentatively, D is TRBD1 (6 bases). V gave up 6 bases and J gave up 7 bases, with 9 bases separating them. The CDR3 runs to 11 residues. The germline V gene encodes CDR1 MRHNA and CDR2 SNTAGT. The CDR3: CASRGGGEAFF. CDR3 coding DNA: TGTGCCAGCAGAGGGGGGGGTGAAGCTTTCTTT.

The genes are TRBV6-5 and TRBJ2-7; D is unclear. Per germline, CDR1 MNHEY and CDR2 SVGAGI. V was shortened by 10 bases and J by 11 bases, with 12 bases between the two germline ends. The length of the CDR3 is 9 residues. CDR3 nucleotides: TGTGCCAAGAATGACCCGGAGTACGTC. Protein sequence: CAKNDPEYV.

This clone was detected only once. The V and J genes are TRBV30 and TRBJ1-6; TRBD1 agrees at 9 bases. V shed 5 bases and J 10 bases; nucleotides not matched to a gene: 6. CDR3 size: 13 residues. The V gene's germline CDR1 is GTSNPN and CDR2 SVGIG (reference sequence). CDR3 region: CAWSGQGISPLHF. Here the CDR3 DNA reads TGTGCCTGGTCCGGACAGGGGATATCACCCCTCCACTTT.

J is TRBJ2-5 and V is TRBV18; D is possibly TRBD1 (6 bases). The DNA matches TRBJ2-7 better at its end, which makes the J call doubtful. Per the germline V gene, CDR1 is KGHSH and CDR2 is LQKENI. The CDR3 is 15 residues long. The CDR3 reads CASSPSDSTGSEQYF. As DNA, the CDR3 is TGTGCCAGCTCACCATCGGACAGCACGGGGAGCGAGCAGTACTTC.